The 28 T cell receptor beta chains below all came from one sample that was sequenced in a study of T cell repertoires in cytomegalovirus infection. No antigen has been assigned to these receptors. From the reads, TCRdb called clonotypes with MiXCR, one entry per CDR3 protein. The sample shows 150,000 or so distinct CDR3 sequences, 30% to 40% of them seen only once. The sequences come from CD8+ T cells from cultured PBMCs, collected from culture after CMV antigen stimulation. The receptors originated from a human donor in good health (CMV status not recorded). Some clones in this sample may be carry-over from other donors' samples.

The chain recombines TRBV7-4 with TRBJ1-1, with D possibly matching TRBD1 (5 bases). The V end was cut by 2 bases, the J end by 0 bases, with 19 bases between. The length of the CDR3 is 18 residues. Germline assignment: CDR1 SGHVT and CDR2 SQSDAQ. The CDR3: CASSLTVGDPTMNTEAFF. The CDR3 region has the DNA TGTGCCAGCAGCTTAACGGTCGGGGACCCCACCATGAACACTGAAGCTTTCTTT.

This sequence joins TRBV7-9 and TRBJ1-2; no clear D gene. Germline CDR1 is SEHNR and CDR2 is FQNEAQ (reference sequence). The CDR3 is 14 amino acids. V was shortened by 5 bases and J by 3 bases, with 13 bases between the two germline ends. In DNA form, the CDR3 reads TGTGCCAGCAGCCCCGCCGGGCCGCACTATGGCTACACCTTC. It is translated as CASSPAGPHYGYTF. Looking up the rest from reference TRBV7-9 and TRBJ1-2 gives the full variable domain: DTGVSQNPRHKITKRGQNVTFRCDPISEHNRLYWYRQTLGQGPEFLTYFQNEAQLEKSRLLSDRFSAERPKGSFSTLEIQRTEQGDSAMYLCASSPAGPHYGYTFGSGTRLTVV.

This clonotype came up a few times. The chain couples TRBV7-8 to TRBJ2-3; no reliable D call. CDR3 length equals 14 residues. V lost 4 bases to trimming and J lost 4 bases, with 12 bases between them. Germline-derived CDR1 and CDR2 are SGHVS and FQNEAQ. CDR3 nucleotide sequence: TGTGCCAGCAGCTACTACCCGGTCGCAGATACGCAGTATTTT. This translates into CASSYYPVADTQYF.

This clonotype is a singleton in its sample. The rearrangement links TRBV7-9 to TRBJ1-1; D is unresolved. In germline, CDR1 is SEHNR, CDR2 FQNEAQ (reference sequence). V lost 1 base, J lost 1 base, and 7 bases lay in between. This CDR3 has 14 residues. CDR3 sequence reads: CASSLVSPNTEAFF. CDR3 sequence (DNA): TGTGCCAGCAGCTTAGTATCTCCGAACACTGAAGCTTTCTTT. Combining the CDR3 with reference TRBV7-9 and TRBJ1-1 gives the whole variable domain DTGVSQNPRHKITKRGQNVTFRCDPISEHNRLYWYRQTLGQGPEFLTYFQNEAQLEKSRLLSDRFSAERPKGSFSTLEIQRTEQGDSAMYLCASSLVSPNTEAFFGQGTRLTVV.

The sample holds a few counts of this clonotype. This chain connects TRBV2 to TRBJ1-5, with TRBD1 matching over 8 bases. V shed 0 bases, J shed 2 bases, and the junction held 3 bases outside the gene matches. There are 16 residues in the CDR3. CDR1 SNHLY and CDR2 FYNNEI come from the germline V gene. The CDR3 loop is CASSEAWGQGNQPQHF. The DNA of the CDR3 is TGTGCCAGCAGTGAAGCTTGGGGACAGGGCAATCAGCCCCAGCATTTT.

In nucleotides, the CDR3 is TGTGCCAGCAGCTTAGACGGTAGCAATCAGCCCCAGCATTTT. Its translation: CASSLDGSNQPQHF. The chain is built from TRBV7-8 and TRBJ1-5, with unresolved D. The V gene's germline CDR1 is SGHVS and CDR2 FQNEAQ. This CDR3 comprises 14 residues. Trimming took off 1 base at V and 0 bases at J, with 4 bases between the two ends.

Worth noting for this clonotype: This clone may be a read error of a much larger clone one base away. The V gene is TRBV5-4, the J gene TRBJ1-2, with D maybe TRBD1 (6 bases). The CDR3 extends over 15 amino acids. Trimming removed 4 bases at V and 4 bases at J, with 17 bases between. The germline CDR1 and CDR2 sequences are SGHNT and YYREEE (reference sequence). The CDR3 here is CASSTTWIGGYGYTF. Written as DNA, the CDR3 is TGTGCCAGCAGCACTACTTGGATAGGGGGCTATGGCTACACCTTC. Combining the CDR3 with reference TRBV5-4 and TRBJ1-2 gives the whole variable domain ETGVTQSPTHLIKTRGQQVTLRCSSQSGHNTVSWYQQALGQGPQFIFQYYREEENGRGNFPPRFSGLQFPNYSSELNVNALELDDSALYLCASSTTWIGGYGYTFGSGTRLTVV.

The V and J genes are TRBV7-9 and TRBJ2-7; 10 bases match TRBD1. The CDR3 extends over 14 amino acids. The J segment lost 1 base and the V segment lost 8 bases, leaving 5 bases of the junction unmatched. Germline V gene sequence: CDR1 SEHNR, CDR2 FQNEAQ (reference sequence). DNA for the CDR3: TGTGCCAGCTCGGGACAGGGGAGTTCCTACGAGCAGTACTTC. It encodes CASSGQGSSYEQYF.

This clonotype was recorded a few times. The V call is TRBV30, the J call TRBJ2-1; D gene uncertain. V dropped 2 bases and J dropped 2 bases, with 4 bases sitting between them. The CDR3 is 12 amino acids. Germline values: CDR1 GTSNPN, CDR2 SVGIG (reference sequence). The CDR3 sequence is CAWSPTYNEQFF. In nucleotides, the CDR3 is TGTGCCTGGAGTCCCACCTACAATGAGCAGTTCTTC.

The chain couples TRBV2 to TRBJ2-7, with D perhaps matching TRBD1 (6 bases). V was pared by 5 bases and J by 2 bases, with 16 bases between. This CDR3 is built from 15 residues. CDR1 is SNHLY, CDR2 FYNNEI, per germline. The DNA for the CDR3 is TGTGCCAGCAGTCCACCGGACAAGGGGGCCTACGAGCAGTACTTC. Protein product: CASSPPDKGAYEQYF.

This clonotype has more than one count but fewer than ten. In nucleotides, the CDR3 is TGTGCCAGTAGTTTTTCCCCGCTAATGGAGCAGTACTTC. This sequence encodes CASSFSPLMEQYF. The gene calls are TRBV19 and TRBJ2-7, with D hard to call. The ends were cut back, 5 bases at V and 7 bases at J, with 15 bases in the middle. Germline CDR1 reads LNHDA; CDR2 reads SQIVND (reference sequence). This CDR3 has 13 residues. The whole variable domain, filled in from reference TRBV19 and TRBJ2-7, reads DGGITQSPKYLFRKEGQNVTLSCEQNLNHDAMYWYRQDPGQGLRLIYYSQIVNDFQKGDIAEGYSVSREKKESFPLTVTSAQKNPTAFYLCASSFSPLMEQYFGPGTRLTVT.

The DNA for the CDR3 is TGTGCCAGCAGGCCAAACAGGGGGCTTTGGGGGGAGACCCAGTACTTC. It encodes CASRPNRGLWGETQYF. This sequence joins TRBV6-1 and TRBJ2-5; 9 bases map to TRBD1. The CDR3 has 16 amino acids. V lost 6 bases to trimming and J lost 5 bases; unmatched junction nucleotides: 13. Germline V lookup: CDR1 MNHNS, CDR2 SASEGT.

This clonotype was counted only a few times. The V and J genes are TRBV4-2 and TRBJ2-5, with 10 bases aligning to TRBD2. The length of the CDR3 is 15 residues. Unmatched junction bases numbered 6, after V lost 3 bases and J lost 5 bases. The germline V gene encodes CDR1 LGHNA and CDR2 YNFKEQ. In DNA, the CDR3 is TGTGCCAGCAGCCACGAAGCGGGGGGGCCGGAGACCCAGTACTTC. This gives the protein CASSHEAGGPETQYF.

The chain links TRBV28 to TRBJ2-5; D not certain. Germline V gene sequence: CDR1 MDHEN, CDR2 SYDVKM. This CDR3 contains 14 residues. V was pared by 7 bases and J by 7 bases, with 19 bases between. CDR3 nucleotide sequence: TGTGCCAGCACCCTACTACAGTGGAGAATGACCCAGTACTTC. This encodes CASTLLQWRMTQYF.

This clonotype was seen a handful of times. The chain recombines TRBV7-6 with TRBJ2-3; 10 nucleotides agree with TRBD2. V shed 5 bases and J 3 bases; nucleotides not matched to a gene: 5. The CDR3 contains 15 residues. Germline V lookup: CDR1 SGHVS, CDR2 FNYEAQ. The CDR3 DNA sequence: TGTGCCAGCAGCCGCAGCGGGGGGGATACAGATACGCAGTATTTT. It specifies CASSRSGGDTDTQYF.

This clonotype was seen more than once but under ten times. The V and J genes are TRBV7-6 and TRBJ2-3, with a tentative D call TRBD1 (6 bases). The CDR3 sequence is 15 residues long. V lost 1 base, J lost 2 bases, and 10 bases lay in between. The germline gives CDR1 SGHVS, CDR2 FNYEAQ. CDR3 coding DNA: TGTGCCAGCAGCTTAGTGGACAGCTACACAGATACGCAGTATTTT. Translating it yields CASSLVDSYTDTQYF.

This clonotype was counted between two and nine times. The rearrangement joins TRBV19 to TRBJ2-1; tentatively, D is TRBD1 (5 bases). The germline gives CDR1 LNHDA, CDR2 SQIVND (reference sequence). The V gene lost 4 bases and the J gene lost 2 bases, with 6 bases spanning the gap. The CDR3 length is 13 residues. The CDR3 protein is CASSKGTYNEQFF. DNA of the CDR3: TGTGCCAGTAGTAAGGGGACCTACAATGAGCAGTTCTTC.

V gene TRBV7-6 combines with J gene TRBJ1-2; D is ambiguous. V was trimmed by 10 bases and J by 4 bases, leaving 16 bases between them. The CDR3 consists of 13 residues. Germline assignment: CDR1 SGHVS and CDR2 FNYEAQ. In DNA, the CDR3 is TGTGCCACCATAAGGGCGATCGGCTATGGCTACACCTTC. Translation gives CATIRAIGYGYTF. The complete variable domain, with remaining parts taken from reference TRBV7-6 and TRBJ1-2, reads GAGVSQSPRYKVTKRGQDVALRCDPISGHVSLYWYRQALGQGPEFLTYFNYEAQQDKSGLPNDRFSAERPEGSISTLTIQRTEQRDSAMYRCATIRAIGYGYTFGSGTRLTVV.

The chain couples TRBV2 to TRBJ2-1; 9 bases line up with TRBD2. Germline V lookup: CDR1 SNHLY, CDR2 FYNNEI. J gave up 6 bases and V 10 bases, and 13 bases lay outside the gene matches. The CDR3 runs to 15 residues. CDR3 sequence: CATAVGVAGVNEQFF. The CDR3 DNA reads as TGTGCCACCGCGGTGGGGGTAGCGGGGGTCAATGAGCAGTTCTTC.

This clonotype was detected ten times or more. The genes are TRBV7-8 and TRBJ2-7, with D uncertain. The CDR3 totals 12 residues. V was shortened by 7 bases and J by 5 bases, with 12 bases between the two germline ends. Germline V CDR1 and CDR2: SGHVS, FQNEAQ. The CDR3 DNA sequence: TGTGCCAGCACAACGTCGGCGGACGAGCAGTACTTC. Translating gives CASTTSADEQYF. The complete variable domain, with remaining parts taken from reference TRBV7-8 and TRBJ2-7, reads GAGVSQSPRYKVAKRGQDVALRCDPISGHVSLFWYQQALGQGPEFLTYFQNEAQLDKSGLPSDRFFAERPEGSVSTLKIQRTQQEDSAVYLCASTTSADEQYFGPGTRLTVT.

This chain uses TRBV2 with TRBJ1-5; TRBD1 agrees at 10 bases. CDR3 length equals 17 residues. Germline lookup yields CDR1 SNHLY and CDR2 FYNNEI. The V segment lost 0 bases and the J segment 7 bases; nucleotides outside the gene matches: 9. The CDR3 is CASSEAVMGQGTQPQHF. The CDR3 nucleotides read TGTGCCAGCAGTGAAGCTGTGATGGGACAGGGGACCCAGCCCCAGCATTTT.

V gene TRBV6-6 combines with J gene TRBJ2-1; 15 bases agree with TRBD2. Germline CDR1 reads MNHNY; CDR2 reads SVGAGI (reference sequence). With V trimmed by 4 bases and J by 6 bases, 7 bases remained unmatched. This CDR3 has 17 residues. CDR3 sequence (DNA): TGTGCCAGCAGTTTAGGACTAGCGGGGGGGCCGTCCAATGAGCAGTTCTTC. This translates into CASSLGLAGGPSNEQFF.

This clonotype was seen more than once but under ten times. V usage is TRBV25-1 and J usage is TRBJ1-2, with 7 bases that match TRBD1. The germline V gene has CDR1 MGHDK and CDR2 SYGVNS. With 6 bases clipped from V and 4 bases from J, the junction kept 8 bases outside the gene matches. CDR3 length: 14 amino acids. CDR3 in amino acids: CASRPETGSYGYTF. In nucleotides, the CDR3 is TGTGCCAGCAGACCAGAGACAGGGTCCTATGGCTACACCTTC.

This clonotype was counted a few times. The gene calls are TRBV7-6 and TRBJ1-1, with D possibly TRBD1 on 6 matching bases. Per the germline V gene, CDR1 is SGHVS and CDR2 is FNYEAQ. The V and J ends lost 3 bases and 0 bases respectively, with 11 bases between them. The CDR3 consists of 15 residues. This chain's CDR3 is CASSLGTNMNTEAFF. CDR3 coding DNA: TGTGCCAGCAGCTTGGGGACAAACATGAACACTGAAGCTTTCTTT.

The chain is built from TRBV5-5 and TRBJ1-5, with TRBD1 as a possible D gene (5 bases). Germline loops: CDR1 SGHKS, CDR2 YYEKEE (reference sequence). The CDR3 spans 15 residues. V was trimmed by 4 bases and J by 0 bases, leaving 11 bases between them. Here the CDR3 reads CASSRGGYSNQPQHF. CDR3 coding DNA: TGTGCCAGCAGCCGGGGGGGGTATAGCAATCAGCCCCAGCATTTT. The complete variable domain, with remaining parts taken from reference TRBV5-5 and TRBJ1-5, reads DAGVTQSPTHLIKTRGQQVTLRCSPISGHKSVSWYQQVLGQGPQFIFQYYEKEERGRGNFPDRFSARQFPNYSSELNVNALLLGDSALYLCASSRGGYSNQPQHFGDGTRLSIL.

This CDR3 reads CASSQGYSNQPQHF. The CDR3, as DNA: TGTGCCAGCAGCCAAGGATATAGCAATCAGCCCCAGCATTTT. The V call is TRBV3-1, the J call TRBJ1-5; D ambiguous. Trimming took 1 base from V and 0 from J, leaving 4 bases between them. CDR1 is LGHDT, CDR2 YNNKEL, per germline (reference sequence). The CDR3 runs 14 residues.

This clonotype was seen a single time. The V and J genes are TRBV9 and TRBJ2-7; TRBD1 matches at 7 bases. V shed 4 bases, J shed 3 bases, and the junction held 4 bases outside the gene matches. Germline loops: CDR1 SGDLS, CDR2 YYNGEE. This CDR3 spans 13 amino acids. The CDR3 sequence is CASSIGTDYEQYF. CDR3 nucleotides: TGTGCCAGCAGCATCGGGACAGACTACGAGCAGTACTTC.

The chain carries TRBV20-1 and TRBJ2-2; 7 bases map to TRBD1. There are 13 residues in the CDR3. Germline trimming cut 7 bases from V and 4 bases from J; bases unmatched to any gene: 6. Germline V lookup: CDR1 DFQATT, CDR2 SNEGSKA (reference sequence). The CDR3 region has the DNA TGCAGTGGACAGGGAATTAGCACCGGGGAGCTGTTTTTT. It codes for CSGQGISTGELFF.